The entry below gives a single TCR beta chain sequence along with its context. Its antigen remains unidentified. The sample belongs to a study of cytomegalovirus exposure and HLA in healthy donors. Whole-study findings and limits: Further analysis, carried out later, found HLA-associated TCR beta chains more clonally expanded than equally common other chains.

Germline CDR1 and CDR2: LNHDA and SQIVND (reference sequence). The length of the CDR3 is 13 residues. V was shortened by 5 bases and J by 4 bases, with 11 bases between the two germline ends. The PCR employed 60 Vbeta primers together with 13 Jbeta primers. Generated by immunoSEQ multiplex PCR, the TCRdb table keeps only in-frame clones and is missing some. The table includes approximately 150,000 clones, around three quarters detected once. This chain links TRBV19 with TRBJ1-2; D is unresolved. Sequencing input: PBMCs. The receptor was isolated from a woman in her 40s in good health and CMV-seronegative. CDR3 bases: TGTGCCAGTAGTCCCGAGGGAAGCTATGGCTACACCTTC. This encodes CASSPEGSYGYTF.